The clone carrying this TCR beta chain has ten or more counts. The data were taken from a study of early T cells in non-severe SARS-CoV-2 infection. Researchers attached unique molecular identifiers to individual cDNA molecules. Via MiXCR, TCRdb re-called the 5' RACE reads, giving one row per CDR3 protein. The sample holds 46,000 or so distinct CDR3 sequences, 3% to 4% seen once. V lost 5 bases, J lost 0 bases, and 11 bases lay in between. This CDR3 is built from 14 residues. Germline V gene lookup returns CDR1 SQVTM and CDR2 ANQGSEA. The chain is built from TRBV29-1 and TRBJ1-3; D is ambiguous. Source material: whole blood. The sequence was collected from an adult who was a healthcare worker with PCR-confirmed SARS-CoV-2 infection or an uninfected control (not recorded which). The CDR3 here is CSVTRQVSGNTIYF. The CDR3 DNA follows: TGCAGCGTTACGAGACAAGTCTCTGGAAACACCATATATTTT. Drawing the rest from reference TRBV29-1 and TRBJ1-3, the complete variable domain is SAVISQKPSRDICQRGTSLTIQCQVDSQVTMMFWYRQQPGQSLTLIATANQGSEATYESGFVIDKFPISRPNLTFSTLTVSNMSPEDSSIYLCSVTRQVSGNTIYFGEGSWLTVV.